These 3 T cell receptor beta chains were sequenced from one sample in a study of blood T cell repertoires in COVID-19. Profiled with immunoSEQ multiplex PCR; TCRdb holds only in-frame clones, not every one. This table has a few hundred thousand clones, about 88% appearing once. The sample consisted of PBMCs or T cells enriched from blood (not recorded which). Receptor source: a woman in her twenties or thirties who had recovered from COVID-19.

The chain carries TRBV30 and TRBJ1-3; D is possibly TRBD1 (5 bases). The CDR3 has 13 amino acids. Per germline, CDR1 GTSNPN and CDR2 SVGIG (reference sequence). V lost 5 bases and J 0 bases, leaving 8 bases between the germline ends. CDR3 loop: CAWETGSGNTIYF. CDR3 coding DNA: TGTGCCTGGGAAACAGGCTCTGGAAACACCATATATTTT.

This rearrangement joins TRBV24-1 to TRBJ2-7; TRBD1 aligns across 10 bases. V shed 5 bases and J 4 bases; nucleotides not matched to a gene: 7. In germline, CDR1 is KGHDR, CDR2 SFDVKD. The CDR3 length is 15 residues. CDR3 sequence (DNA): TGTGCCACCAGTGCCCTGACAGGGGGCGTTTACGAGCAGTACTTC. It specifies CATSALTGGVYEQYF.

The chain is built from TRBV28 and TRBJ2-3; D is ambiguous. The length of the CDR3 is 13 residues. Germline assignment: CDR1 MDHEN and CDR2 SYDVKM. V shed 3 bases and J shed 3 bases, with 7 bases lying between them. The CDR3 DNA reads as TGTGCCAGCAGTTTCGAAGCGACAGATACGCAGTATTTT. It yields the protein CASSFEATDTQYF.